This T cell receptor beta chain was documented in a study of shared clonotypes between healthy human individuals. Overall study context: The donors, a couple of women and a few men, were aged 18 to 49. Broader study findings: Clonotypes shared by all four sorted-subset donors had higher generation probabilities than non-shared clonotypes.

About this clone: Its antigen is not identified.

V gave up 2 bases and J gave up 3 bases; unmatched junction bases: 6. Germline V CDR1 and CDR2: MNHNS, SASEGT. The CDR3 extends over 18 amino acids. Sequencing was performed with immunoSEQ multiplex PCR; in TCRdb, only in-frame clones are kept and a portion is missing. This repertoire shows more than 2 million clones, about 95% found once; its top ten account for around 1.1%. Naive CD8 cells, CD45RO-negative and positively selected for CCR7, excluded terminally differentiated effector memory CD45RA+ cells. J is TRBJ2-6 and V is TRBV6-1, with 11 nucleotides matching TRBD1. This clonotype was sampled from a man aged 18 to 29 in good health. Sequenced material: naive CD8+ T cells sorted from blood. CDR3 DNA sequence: TGTGCCAGCAGTGAAAGGGGACAGGGGGATTATGGGGCCAACGTCCTGACTTTC. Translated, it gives CASSERGQGDYGANVLTF.